The next 21 T cell receptor beta chains were all read from a single sample in a study of blood T cell repertoires in COVID-19. Libraries were prepared by immunoSEQ multiplex PCR; TCRdb keeps only in-frame clonotypes and omits some of them. This sample has approximately 210,000 clones, with around 89% found just once. The sample comprised peripheral blood. The receptor set was obtained from a man between 70 and 80 years old with acute or convalescent COVID-19.

The V and J genes are TRBV7-8 and TRBJ1-1; D might be TRBD1 (6 bases). The CDR3 contains 15 residues. The germline CDR1 and CDR2 sequences are SGHVS and FQNEAQ. The V gene lost 1 base and the J gene lost 5 bases, with 14 bases spanning the gap. This CDR3 is CASSLEGGGITEAFF. The CDR3 coding sequence is TGTGCCAGCAGCTTAGAGGGGGGGGGTATTACTGAAGCTTTCTTT.

CDR3 coding DNA: TGTGCCAGCAGCCAAGGAGGCTTTAGCACCGGGGAGCTGTTTTTT. Protein: CASSQGGFSTGELFF. V is TRBV3-1 (or the pseudogene TRBV3-2) and J is TRBJ2-2; no definite D call. The germline CDR1 and CDR2 sequences are LGHDT and YNNKEL (reference sequence). V lost 1 base, J lost 4 bases, and 10 bases lay in between. The CDR3 spans 15 residues.

The J gene is TRBJ2-3, the V gene TRBV28; TRBD2 agrees at 13 bases. Unmatched junction bases numbered 7, after V lost 5 bases and J lost 2 bases. CDR1 MDHEN and CDR2 SYDVKM come from the germline V gene. The CDR3 is made up of 17 amino acids. CDR3 coding DNA: TGTGCCAGCAGTATACTAGGGACTAGCGGGGTCACAGATACGCAGTATTTT. Protein product: CASSILGTSGVTDTQYF.

The chain employs TRBV15 and TRBJ2-7, with TRBD2 matching 12 bases. The junction had 2 bases not matched to a gene; V was cut back by 2 bases and J by 6 bases. Germline CDR1 LNHNV, CDR2 YYDKDF (reference sequence). This CDR3 has 14 residues. CDR3 sequence reads: CATSRLLAGGEQYF. The CDR3 DNA reads as TGTGCCACCAGCAGACTACTAGCGGGAGGCGAGCAGTACTTC. The full variable domain, in which reference TRBV15 and TRBJ2-7 provide the parts outside the CDR3, is DAMVIQNPRYQVTQFGKPVTLSCSQTLNHNVMYWYQQKSSQAPKLLFHYYDKDFNNEADTPDNFQSRRPNTSFCFLDIRSPGLGDTAMYLCATSRLLAGGEQYFGPGTRLTVT.

The chain uses TRBV30 and TRBJ1-1; D might be TRBD1 (5 bases). This CDR3 is 14 amino acids long. The V end lost 4 bases, the J end lost 4 bases, and 16 bases lay between the germline ends. Germline loops: CDR1 GTSNPN, CDR2 SVGIG (reference sequence). The CDR3, as DNA: TGTGCCTGGATGGCGCGCAGGGATGGCACTGAAGCTTTCTTT. This codes for CAWMARRDGTEAFF.

The sample holds a few counts of this clone. The rearrangement uses TRBV5-6 and TRBJ2-7, with D tentatively TRBD2 (6 bases). V was clipped by 4 bases and J by 7 bases, with 15 bases between them. Per germline, CDR1 SGHDT and CDR2 YYEEEE. The CDR3 runs to 13 residues. The CDR3 region has the DNA TGTGCCAGCAGCAGCGACTGGGGAGGTGAGCAGTACTTC. Translation gives CASSSDWGGEQYF. Combining the CDR3 with reference TRBV5-6 and TRBJ2-7 gives the whole variable domain DAGVTQSPTHLIKTRGQQVTLRCSPKSGHDTVSWYQQALGQGPQFIFQYYEEEERQRGNFPDRFSGHQFPNYSSELNVNALLLGDSALYLCASSSDWGGEQYFGPGTRLTVT.

The rearrangement joins TRBV5-1 to TRBJ1-2; TRBD1 matches 9 bases. Germline values: CDR1 SGHRS, CDR2 YFSETQ. This CDR3 is 15 amino acids long. V dropped 4 bases and J dropped 7; count of bases not matched to a gene: 11. The CDR3 DNA is TGCGCCAGCAGCCAACTACAGGGGGCGTCTAGTGGCTACACCTTC. Residues: CASSQLQGASSGYTF. The full variable domain, rest sourced from reference TRBV5-1 and TRBJ1-2, is KAGVTQTPRYLIKTRGQQVTLSCSPISGHRSVSWYQQTPGQGLQFLFEYFSETQRNKGNFPGRFSGRQFSNSRSEMNVSTLELGDSALYLCASSQLQGASSGYTFGSGTRLTVV.

J is TRBJ2-5 and V is TRBV6-5; TRBD1 is a possible D gene (5 bases). CDR1 and CDR2 from the germline V gene are MNHEY and SVGAGI. This CDR3 has 13 residues. Trimming stripped 6 bases from V and 4 bases from J, with 12 bases between. This CDR3 reads CASRRQRGETQYF. The CDR3 bases are TGTGCCAGCAGACGACAGAGAGGAGAGACCCAGTACTTC.

This clone was recorded once. The genes are TRBV24-1 and TRBJ2-1; weak D call: TRBD2 (6 bases). Trimming stripped 5 bases from V and 7 bases from J, with 14 bases between. CDR3 size: 14 residues. Germline V gene data show CDR1 as KGHDR and CDR2 as SFDVKD. The CDR3 region is CATSVGRSGNEQFF. The CDR3 DNA follows: TGTGCCACCAGTGTTGGCAGGAGCGGGAATGAGCAGTTCTTC.

The chain carries TRBV14 and TRBJ2-1, with D possibly being TRBD2 (5 bases). Trimming pared 4 bases from V and 9 bases from J, leaving 19 bases between. The CDR3 loop spans 15 amino acids. Germline V gene data show CDR1 as SGHDN and CDR2 as FVKESK. The chain's CDR3 is CASSPGGVLPLEQFF. The CDR3 coding sequence is TGTGCCAGCAGCCCCGGAGGAGTCTTGCCACTTGAGCAGTTCTTC. Drawing the rest from reference TRBV14 and TRBJ2-1, the complete variable domain is EAGVTQFPSHSVIEKGQTVTLRCDPISGHDNLYWYRRVMGKEIKFLLHFVKESKQDESGMPNNRFLAERTGGTYSTLKVQPAELEDSGVYFCASSPGGVLPLEQFFGPGTRLTVL.

The chain carries TRBV20-1 and TRBJ2-1; 9 nucleotides line up with TRBD2. The J segment lost 8 bases and the V segment lost 3 bases, leaving 11 bases of the junction unmatched. Germline CDR1 and CDR2: DFQATT and SNEGSKA (reference sequence). CDR3 length: 15 residues. The CDR3 spells CSASDAGGPTDEQFF. The CDR3 DNA is TGCAGTGCTAGTGACGCGGGAGGGCCTACGGATGAGCAGTTCTTC.

The chain couples TRBV11-2 to TRBJ2-7, with D possibly matching TRBD2 (6 bases). V was cut by 5 bases and J by 3 bases, with 11 bases left in between. This CDR3 region has 13 residues. Germline V gene sequence: CDR1 SGHAT, CDR2 FQNNGV. The CDR3, as DNA: TGTGCCAGCAGCCTTGGGACTTACTACGAGCAGTACTTC. Translating it yields CASSLGTYYEQYF. The complete variable domain, with remaining parts taken from reference TRBV11-2 and TRBJ2-7, reads EAGVAQSPRYKIIEKRQSVAFWCNPISGHATLYWYQQILGQGPKLLIQFQNNGVVDDSQLPKDRFSAERLKGVDSTLKIQPAKLEDSAVYLCASSLGTYYEQYFGPGTRLTVT.

This clone has more than one count but fewer than ten. The V gene is TRBV29-1, the J gene TRBJ2-2, with 8 bases aligning to TRBD2. The J segment lost 7 bases and the V segment lost 3 bases, leaving 7 bases of the junction unmatched. The CDR3 has 14 amino acids. Germline CDR1 is SQVTM and CDR2 is ANQGSEA. This CDR3 reads CSVESAGGVGELFF. CDR3 sequence (DNA): TGCAGCGTTGAGTCGGCGGGAGGTGTCGGGGAGCTGTTTTTT.

The chain carries TRBV7-2 and TRBJ2-1, with D possibly matching TRBD2 (5 bases). V lost 3 bases, J lost 2 bases, and 11 bases lay in between. Per the germline V gene, CDR1 is SGHTA and CDR2 is FQGNSA. The CDR3 sequence is 15 residues long. The CDR3 reads CASSFLAHAYNEQFF. DNA for the CDR3: TGTGCCAGCAGCTTTCTAGCTCATGCCTACAATGAGCAGTTCTTC.

A remark on this clone: At one boundary the junction diverges from the germline segment, which might be a read error. This rearrangement joins TRBV7-7 to TRBJ2-5; 11 bases match TRBD2. This CDR3 has 15 residues. Germline V gene data show CDR1 as SSHAT and CDR2 as FNYEAQ (reference sequence). The CDR3 sequence is CASSSGRGSQETQYF. The CDR3 DNA reads TGTGCTAGCAGTAGCGGGAGGGGGTCGCAAGAGACCCAGTACTTC.

The chain recombines TRBV5-1 with TRBJ2-3, with TRBD1 identical over 9 bases. With 0 bases clipped from V and 2 bases from J, the junction kept 13 bases outside the gene matches. This CDR3 is 19 amino acids long. CDR1 and CDR2 (germline): SGHRS, YFSETQ. In nucleotides, the CDR3 is TGCGCCAGCAGCTTGGGTAGGGCGGGACAGGGATCTCACACAGATACGCAGTATTTT. Translation: CASSLGRAGQGSHTDTQYF.

This clone was seen only once. The gene calls are TRBV5-6 and TRBJ1-4; D is unclear. CDR1 and CDR2 from the germline V gene are SGHDT and YYEEEE. The CDR3 runs to 19 residues. V lost 1 base, J lost 5 bases, and 24 bases lay in between. The CDR3 region has the DNA TGTGCCAGCAGCTTGATGGAGACCAGACTGATTTCTCGAAATGAAAAACTGTTTTTT. This gives the protein CASSLMETRLISRNEKLFF.

The chain is built from TRBV2 and TRBJ2-7; 10 bases map to TRBD2. The CDR3 is 15 amino acids. The ends lost 2 bases at V and 3 bases at J; junction bases unmatched: 4. Looked up from germline, CDR1 is SNHLY and CDR2 is FYNNEI. Written as DNA, the CDR3 is TGTGCCAGCAGTGAACAGGCTAGCGGGAGCTACGAGCAGTACTTC. Translated: CASSEQASGSYEQYF.

The chain is built from TRBV20-1 and TRBJ1-1; 9 bases are shared with TRBD1. The trim removed 5 bases at V and 6 bases at J, leaving 7 bases unmatched. The CDR3 is 13 residues long. Germline V gives CDR1 DFQATT, CDR2 SNEGSKA (reference sequence). CDR3 in DNA: TGCAGTGCTCGTGAGACAGGGGGGCCTGAAGCTTTCTTT. Its protein is CSARETGGPEAFF.

The CDR3 spells CASRETSVLGDEQFF. The CDR3 nucleotides read TGTGCCAGCAGGGAGACTAGCGTACTAGGCGATGAGCAGTTCTTC. The genes are TRBV2 and TRBJ2-1; 8 nucleotides align to TRBD2. The V gene end was trimmed by 6 bases and the J gene end by 8 bases; junction bases not matched to a gene: 12. Germline CDR1 is SNHLY and CDR2 is FYNNEI. The CDR3 totals 15 residues.

The chain links TRBV7-9 to TRBJ1-4; a weak D match, TRBD1 (5 bases). Per germline, CDR1 SEHNR and CDR2 FQNEAQ (reference sequence). The CDR3 length is 15 residues. The V gene lost 1 base and the J gene lost 3 bases, with 9 bases spanning the gap. The CDR3 protein is CASSLVAGANEKLFF. The CDR3 DNA reads as TGTGCCAGCAGCTTAGTGGCGGGGGCTAATGAAAAACTGTTTTTT.